A selection of T cell receptor beta chains follows, all from one sample in a study of blood T cell repertoires in COVID-19. Assay: immunoSEQ multiplex PCR; the TCRdb copy retains only in-frame clones and omits some. Of some 200,000 clones listed, around 81% are singletons. The specimen sequenced was peripheral blood. Receptors were obtained from a man between 60 and 75 years old with COVID-19, enrolled during active disease. The CDR3 runs from the conserved cysteine through the conserved F or W. The order of the fields is J gene, clone size, CDR3 length, V gene, D gene, CDR3 DNA, CDR3 protein. A D gene is named only where the DNA matches it firmly. Only part of the rows carry a size: once, few, many, or a class if the clone is expanded.

j_gene: TRBJ2-2
abundance: .
len: 13
v_gene: TRBV7-9
d_gene: TRBD2
CDR3nt: TGTGCCATCCGGGGGGTAGACACCGGGGAGCTGTTTTTT
CDR3aa: CAIRGVDTGELFF

j_gene: TRBJ1-1
abundance: .
len: 13
v_gene: TRBV28
d_gene: .
CDR3nt: TGTGCCAGCTTGGGGGGTCTGAACACTGAAGCTTTCTTT
CDR3aa: CASLGGLNTEAFF

j_gene: TRBJ1-3
abundance: .
len: 15
v_gene: TRBV6-5
d_gene: .
CDR3nt: TGTGCCAGCAGACGCGACTGGATCTCTGGAAACACCATATATTTT
CDR3aa: CASRRDWISGNTIYF

j_gene: TRBJ1-6
abundance: .
len: 13
v_gene: TRBV5-1
d_gene: .
CDR3nt: TGCGCCAGCTGCAGTTCCTATAATTCACCCCTCCACTTT
CDR3aa: CASCSSYNSPLHF

j_gene: TRBJ1-4
abundance: .
len: 18
v_gene: TRBV19
d_gene: TRBD1
CDR3nt: TGTGCCACGGGTCCAGGTTGGGACAGGGGTGCAACTAATGAAAAACTGTTTTTT
CDR3aa: CATGPGWDRGATNEKLFF

j_gene: TRBJ2-7
abundance: .
len: 13
v_gene: TRBV29-1
d_gene: TRBD2
CDR3nt: TGCAGCGTTGGGAGGGGAGGGCCAGACGAGCAGTACTTC
CDR3aa: CSVGRGGPDEQYF

j_gene: TRBJ2-5
abundance: .
len: 15
v_gene: TRBV5-6
d_gene: TRBD1
CDR3nt: TGTGCCAGCAGACCTCTCGGGACAGGGAAAGAGACCCAGTACTTC
CDR3aa: CASRPLGTGKETQYF

j_gene: TRBJ1-6
abundance: .
len: 17
v_gene: TRBV5-1
d_gene: .
CDR3nt: TGCGCCAGCAGGAAAGGAGGTGTGAGTTTAACAGATTCACCCCTCCACTTT
CDR3aa: CASRKGGVSLTDSPLHF

j_gene: TRBJ1-1
abundance: .
len: 13
v_gene: TRBV27
d_gene: TRBD1
CDR3nt: TGTGCCAGCAGTTTGGACAGGCGGACTGAAGCTTTCTTT
CDR3aa: CASSLDRRTEAFF

j_gene: TRBJ1-1
abundance: once
len: 12
v_gene: TRBV10-2
d_gene: .
CDR3nt: TGCGCCAGCAGTGTCGGGAACACTGAAGCTTTCTTT
CDR3aa: CASSVGNTEAFF

j_gene: TRBJ2-2
abundance: .
len: 15
v_gene: TRBV11-2
d_gene: .
CDR3nt: TGTGCCAGCAGCTTAGGGCGGGAGAACACCGGGGAGCTGTTTTTT
CDR3aa: CASSLGRENTGELFF

j_gene: TRBJ1-1
abundance: .
len: 13
v_gene: TRBV29-1
d_gene: .
CDR3nt: TGCAGCGTTGACACATCCATGAACACTGAAGCTTTCTTT
CDR3aa: CSVDTSMNTEAFF

j_gene: TRBJ1-2
abundance: .
len: 18
v_gene: TRBV28
d_gene: .
CDR3nt: TGTGCCAGCAGTTTTAGCGGGAGGGCGGAAGCGACTAACTATGGCTACACCTTC
CDR3aa: CASSFSGRAEATNYGYTF

j_gene: TRBJ1-6
abundance: .
len: 13
v_gene: TRBV27
d_gene: .
CDR3nt: TGTGCCAGCAGTCCTACCACCGATTCACCCCTCCACTTT
CDR3aa: CASSPTTDSPLHF

j_gene: TRBJ2-5
abundance: .
len: 15
v_gene: TRBV11-3
d_gene: TRBD1
CDR3nt: TGTGCCAGCAGCAAGGGGACAGGGGGTTTAGAGACCCAGTACTTC
CDR3aa: CASSKGTGGLETQYF

j_gene: TRBJ1-1
abundance: .
len: 15
v_gene: TRBV25-1
d_gene: .
CDR3nt: TGTGCCAGCAGTGACGCGAGACAAAGAAGTACTGAAGCTTTCTTT
CDR3aa: CASSDARQRSTEAFF

j_gene: TRBJ2-7
abundance: .
len: 14
v_gene: TRBV6-5
d_gene: TRBD1
CDR3nt: TGTGCCAGTGGGAAGGGACAGGACTCCTACGAGCAGTACTTC
CDR3aa: CASGKGQDSYEQYF

j_gene: TRBJ1-5
abundance: .
len: 14
v_gene: TRBV3-1/TRBV3-2
d_gene: .
CDR3nt: TGTGCCAGCAGCCATGCAGGGAGCAATCAGCCCCAGCATTTT
CDR3aa: CASSHAGSNQPQHF

j_gene: TRBJ1-1
abundance: few
len: 13
v_gene: TRBV30
d_gene: .
CDR3nt: TGTGCCTGGAGTGCCGTAACTTACACTGAAGCTTTCTTT
CDR3aa: CAWSAVTYTEAFF

j_gene: TRBJ2-7
abundance: .
len: 16
v_gene: TRBV29-1
d_gene: .
CDR3nt: TGCAGCGTTGTATCTGGACCCTACGGGAATTCCTACGAGCAGTACTTC
CDR3aa: CSVVSGPYGNSYEQYF

j_gene: TRBJ2-4
abundance: .
len: 23
v_gene: TRBV23-1
d_gene: TRBD2
CDR3nt: TGCGCCAGCAGTCAACCGACCCCGCACTTTCTGGGACTACCGGCCAAACCCGGGGACATTCAGTACTTC
CDR3aa: CASSQPTPHFLGLPAKPGDIQYF

j_gene: TRBJ1-2
abundance: .
len: 15
v_gene: TRBV5-6
d_gene: TRBD1
CDR3nt: TGTGCCAGCAGCTTGTCGACAGGGAATAACTATGGCTACACCTTC
CDR3aa: CASSLSTGNNYGYTF

j_gene: TRBJ1-6
abundance: .
len: 16
v_gene: TRBV10-3
d_gene: TRBD1
CDR3nt: TGTGCCATCAGTGGGGATCCGGGACAGGCCAATTCACCCCTCCACTTT
CDR3aa: CAISGDPGQANSPLHF

j_gene: TRBJ2-7
abundance: .
len: 15
v_gene: TRBV19
d_gene: .
CDR3nt: TGTGCCAGTAGTATCCAGGGCTCGTTGGGGTCCGAGCAGTACTTC
CDR3aa: CASSIQGSLGSEQYF

j_gene: TRBJ1-2
abundance: .
len: 16
v_gene: TRBV10-3
d_gene: .
CDR3nt: TGTGCCATCAGTGAGTCGCTGGACAGAGCTAACTATGGCTACACCTTC
CDR3aa: CAISESLDRANYGYTF

j_gene: TRBJ1-1
abundance: .
len: 15
v_gene: TRBV10-3
d_gene: .
CDR3nt: TGTGCCACGGGGGAAGGAGGATCGATGCACACTGAAGCTTTCTTT
CDR3aa: CATGEGGSMHTEAFF

j_gene: TRBJ1-3
abundance: .
len: 17
v_gene: TRBV10-3
d_gene: .
CDR3nt: TGTGCCATCAGTGAGTCGTCTGGGCCATTATCTGGAAACACCATATATTTT
CDR3aa: CAISESSGPLSGNTIYF

j_gene: TRBJ1-1
abundance: .
len: 11
v_gene: TRBV20-1
d_gene: .
CDR3nt: TGCAGTGCTAGAAAGGGGGCTGAAGCTTTCTTT
CDR3aa: CSARKGAEAFF

j_gene: TRBJ1-6
abundance: few
len: 15
v_gene: TRBV6-5
d_gene: TRBD1
CDR3nt: TGTGCCAGCAGTTCCTCAGACAGGGTTAATTCACCCCTCCACTTT
CDR3aa: CASSSSDRVNSPLHF

j_gene: TRBJ2-5
abundance: .
len: 12
v_gene: TRBV15
d_gene: .
CDR3nt: TGTGCCACCAGGGACAGTAAAGAGACCCAGTACTTC
CDR3aa: CATRDSKETQYF

j_gene: TRBJ2-5
abundance: few
len: 12
v_gene: TRBV7-9
d_gene: .
CDR3nt: TGTGCCAGCAGCCTTGGAGTGGAGACCCAGTACTTC
CDR3aa: CASSLGVETQYF

j_gene: TRBJ2-3
abundance: .
len: 17
v_gene: TRBV11-2
d_gene: TRBD2
CDR3nt: TGTGCCAGCAGCTTTTCTTTGTCTAGCGGGAGTCAAGATACGCAGTATTTT
CDR3aa: CASSFSLSSGSQDTQYF

j_gene: TRBJ1-1
abundance: .
len: 13
v_gene: TRBV11-3
d_gene: .
CDR3nt: TGTGCCAGCAGCTTCATGTCCGGCACTGAAGCTTTCTTT
CDR3aa: CASSFMSGTEAFF

j_gene: TRBJ2-1
abundance: once
len: 16
v_gene: TRBV21-1
d_gene: .
CDR3nt: TGTGCCAGCAGCAAGAGGGGGGGCAGGGTGAACAATGAGCAGTTCTTC
CDR3aa: CASSKRGGRVNNEQFF

j_gene: TRBJ1-6
abundance: .
len: 15
v_gene: TRBV10-3
d_gene: TRBD1
CDR3nt: TGTGCCATCAGTGAGTCGGACAGGGGTAGTTCACCCCTCCACTTT
CDR3aa: CAISESDRGSSPLHF

j_gene: TRBJ1-2
abundance: .
len: 13
v_gene: TRBV28
d_gene: .
CDR3nt: TGTGCCAGCAGTCTAGGGGTTTGGAATGGCTACACCTTC
CDR3aa: CASSLGVWNGYTF

j_gene: TRBJ1-1
abundance: .
len: 15
v_gene: TRBV6-5
d_gene: TRBD1
CDR3nt: TGTGCCAGCAGAGGGAGACAGGGGATAAACACTGAAGCTTTCTTT
CDR3aa: CASRGRQGINTEAFF

j_gene: TRBJ1-1
abundance: .
len: 13
v_gene: TRBV21-1
d_gene: .
CDR3nt: TGTGCCAGCAGCAAAGCCGGGGGAAGGGAAGCTTTCTTT
CDR3aa: CASSKAGGREAFF